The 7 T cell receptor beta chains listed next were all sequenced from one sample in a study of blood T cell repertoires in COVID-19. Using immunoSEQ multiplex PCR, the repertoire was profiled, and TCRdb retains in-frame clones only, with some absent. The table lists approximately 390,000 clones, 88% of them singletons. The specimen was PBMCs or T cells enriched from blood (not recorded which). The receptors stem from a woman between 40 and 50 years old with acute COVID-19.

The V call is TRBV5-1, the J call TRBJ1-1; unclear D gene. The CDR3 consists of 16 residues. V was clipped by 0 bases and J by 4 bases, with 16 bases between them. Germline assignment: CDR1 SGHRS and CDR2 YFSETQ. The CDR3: CASSLAPPAEGTEAFF. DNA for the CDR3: TGCGCCAGCAGCTTGGCCCCCCCTGCGGAGGGCACTGAAGCTTTCTTT.

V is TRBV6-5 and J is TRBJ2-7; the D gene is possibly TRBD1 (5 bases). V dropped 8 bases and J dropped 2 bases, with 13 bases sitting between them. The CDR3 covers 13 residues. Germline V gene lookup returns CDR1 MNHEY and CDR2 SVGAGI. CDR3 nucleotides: TGTGCCAGCGGGGCGGTGAGCCCCTACGAGCAGTACTTC. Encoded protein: CASGAVSPYEQYF.

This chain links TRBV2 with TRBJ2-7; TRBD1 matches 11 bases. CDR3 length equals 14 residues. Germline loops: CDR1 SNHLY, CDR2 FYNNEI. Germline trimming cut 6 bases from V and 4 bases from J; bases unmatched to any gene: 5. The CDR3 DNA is TGTGCCAGCAGGGAGGACAGGGGGCAATACGAGCAGTACTTC. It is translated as CASREDRGQYEQYF.

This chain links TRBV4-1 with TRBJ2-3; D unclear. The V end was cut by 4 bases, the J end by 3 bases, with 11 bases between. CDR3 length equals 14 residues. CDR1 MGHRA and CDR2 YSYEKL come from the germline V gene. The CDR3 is CASSPRPVTDTQYF. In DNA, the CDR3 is TGCGCCAGCAGCCCGCGGCCCGTTACAGATACGCAGTATTTT.

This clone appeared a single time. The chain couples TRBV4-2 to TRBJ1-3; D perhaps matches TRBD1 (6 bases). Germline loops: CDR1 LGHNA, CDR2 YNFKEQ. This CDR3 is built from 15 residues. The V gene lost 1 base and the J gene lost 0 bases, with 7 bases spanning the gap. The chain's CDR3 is CASSQGDNSGNTIYF. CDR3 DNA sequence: TGTGCCAGCAGCCAAGGGGACAACTCTGGAAACACCATATATTTT.

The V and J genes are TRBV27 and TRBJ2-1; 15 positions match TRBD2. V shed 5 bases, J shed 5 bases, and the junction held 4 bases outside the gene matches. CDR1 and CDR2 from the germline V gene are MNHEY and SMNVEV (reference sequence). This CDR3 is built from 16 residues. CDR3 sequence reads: CASSGTSGGYDNEQFF. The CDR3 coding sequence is TGTGCCAGCAGTGGGACTAGCGGGGGGTACGACAATGAGCAGTTCTTC.

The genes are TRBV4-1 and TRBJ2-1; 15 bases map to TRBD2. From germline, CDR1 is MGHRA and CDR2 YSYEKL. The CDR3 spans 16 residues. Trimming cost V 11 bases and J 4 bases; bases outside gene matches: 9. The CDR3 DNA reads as TGCGCCTTTTCCGGGACTAGCGGGGGGAGGTACAATGAGCAGTTCTTC. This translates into CAFSGTSGGRYNEQFF.